The 30 T cell receptor beta chains below were found in one sample sequenced in a study of tumor and adjacent non-tumor tissue in lung cancer. The library came from three nested PCR rounds adapted from ARM-PCR protocols. Using its own MiXCR run on the multiplex PCR reads, TCRdb lists one record per CDR3 protein. Of some 100,000 distinct CDR3 sequences listed, 50% to 70% are singletons. The template was RNA from unsorted bulk tissue. More than 3 cm separated this lung sample from the edge of the tumor. Sequencing input: distant non-tumor lung tissue. The receptors shown here come from a man younger than 45 with non-small cell lung cancer.

This chain connects TRBV30 to TRBJ2-1, with 7 bases identical to TRBD2. CDR1 GTSNPN and CDR2 SVGIG come from the germline V gene (reference sequence). Losses at the gene ends were 5 bases for V and 9 bases for J; bases not matched to a gene: 13. The CDR3 covers 14 residues. The CDR3: CAWGGDESRREQFF. CDR3 DNA sequence: TGTGCCTGGGGGGGGGACGAATCTCGGCGTGAGCAGTTCTTC.

Details on this clonotype: Germline and junction disagree at one end, which may indicate a read error. This chain joins TRBV20-1 and TRBJ2-4; D unresolved. This CDR3 comprises 15 residues. The V gene's germline CDR1 is DFQATT and CDR2 SNEGSKA (reference sequence). In nucleotides, the CDR3 is TGCAGTGCTGTACCTATTTCGGCGGCCCAAAACATTCGGTACTTC. Translating gives CSAVPISAAQNIRYF.

Comment on this clonotype: A much larger clonotype is one base distant, so this may be a read error. V usage is TRBV13 and J usage is TRBJ2-2, with a possible D match to TRBD2 (5 bases). From germline, CDR1 is PRHDT and CDR2 FYEKMQ (reference sequence). The V end was cut by 5 bases, the J end by 5 bases, with 18 bases between. The CDR3 covers 16 residues. The CDR3 coding sequence is TGTGCCAGCAGCCCCCAGTGGGAGTGGGGAACCGGGGAGCTGTTTTTT. It translates to CASSPQWEWGTGELFF.

Points on this clonotype: The conserved final phenylalanine or tryptophan is absent from the CDR3, which likely points to a read error. This chain joins TRBV11-3 and TRBJ2-1; no firm D call. The J call may be faulty, since TRBJ2-7 better matches the DNA end. The CDR3 runs to 13 residues. Germline CDR1 and CDR2: SGHNT and YENEEA. CDR3 nucleotides: TGTGCCAGCAGACCCACACCTGGCAATGAGCAGTACTAC. This sequence encodes CASRPTPGNEQYY.

The CDR3 coding sequence is TGCAGTGCTAGAGGTGGAAAAACTTACGAGGCCCAGTACTTC. Residues: CSARGGKTYEAQYF. The chain has TRBV20-1 and TRBJ2-5; D remains unclear. The V end was cut by 1 base, the J end by 9 bases, with 18 bases between. Germline V CDR1 and CDR2: DFQATT, SNEGSKA (reference sequence). The CDR3 loop spans 14 amino acids.

The CDR3 reads CASSCRGRGPWKNEQFF. CDR3 nucleotide sequence: TGTGCCAGCAGTTGTCGAGGGCGGGGGCCCTGGAAAAATGAGCAGTTCTTC. V usage is TRBV12-3 or TRBV12-4 and J usage is TRBJ2-1; possible D gene TRBD2, 7 bases. The ends were cut back, 4 bases at V and 7 bases at J, with 23 bases in the middle. This CDR3 has 17 residues.

CDR3 nucleotides: TGTGCCAGCAGCACGGGGGACGGAGCCGACGAGCAGTACTTC. Amino acid sequence: CASSTGDGADEQYF. The V call is TRBV5-4, the J call TRBJ2-7, with D perhaps TRBD2 (6 bases). Germline CDR1 and CDR2: SGHNT and YYREEE (reference sequence). Trimming removed 4 bases from V and 5 bases from J, with 16 bases in between. This CDR3 contains 14 residues.

Concerning this clonotype itself: One end of the junction does not line up with germline, which may come from a read error. This CDR3 is CVSSQERNTEVFF. CDR3 nucleotides: TGTGTCAGCAGCCAAGAAAGGAACACTGAAGTTTTCTTT. This sequence joins TRBV4-2 and TRBJ1-1, with D hard to call. This CDR3 is built from 13 residues. The V gene's germline CDR1 is LGHNA and CDR2 YNFKEQ.

With regard to this clonotype: An end of the junction does not agree with germline; a read error may underlie this. The CDR3 is CASSRDPGLRYGQYF. Here the CDR3 DNA reads TGCGCCAGCAGCCGAGATCCGGGACTGCGCTACGGGCAGTACTTC. The chain combines TRBV4-1 with TRBJ2-7; possible D gene TRBD2, 6 bases. This CDR3 has 15 residues. Germline-derived CDR1 and CDR2 are MGHRA and YSYEKL.

Comments on this clonotype: At one of its ends the junction is not consistent with the germline gene, which may arise from a read error. The V gene is TRBV5-6, the J gene TRBJ1-2; unclear D gene. This CDR3 contains 15 residues. The germline V gene has CDR1 SGHDT and CDR2 YYEEEE. The CDR3 region has the DNA TGTACCAGCAGCTTGGCCCAGGATGCCGGCTATAGCTACACCTTC. Protein: CTSSLAQDAGYSYTF.

Notes on this clonotype: Without the conserved terminal phenylalanine or tryptophan, this CDR3 likely stems from a read error. This rearrangement joins TRBV11-3 to TRBJ2-3; 10 bases agree with TRBD2. Germline V gene sequence: CDR1 SGHNT, CDR2 YENEEA. V was clipped by 5 bases and J by 4 bases; unmatched bases: 9. CDR3 size: 16 residues. CDR3 nucleotides: TGTGCCAGCAGCAGGGAGACTAGCGGGCGGTCAGATACGCAGTATCTT. Protein: CASSRETSGRSDTQYL.

About this clonotype itself: This may come from a read error, since a much larger clone is one base off. The CDR3 DNA follows: TGCGCCAGCAGGCAAGTTCGCCTCTACAATGAGCAGTTCTTC. Its protein is CASRQVRLYNEQFF. The chain carries TRBV4-1 and TRBJ2-1; D is ambiguous. The CDR3 contains 14 residues. Germline V CDR1 and CDR2: MGHRA, YSYEKL.

The chain has TRBV12-3 or TRBV12-4 and TRBJ2-2, with D possibly being TRBD1 (5 bases). V gave up 6 bases and J gave up 0 bases, with 17 bases separating them. This CDR3 comprises 17 residues. CDR3: CASSPHGSGTNTGELFF. In DNA form, the CDR3 reads TGTGCCAGCAGCCCCCACGGCTCAGGGACGAACACCGGGGAGCTGTTTTTT.

V and J are TRBV7-9 and TRBJ1-1, with D hard to call. Trimming pared 5 bases from V and 0 bases from J, leaving 13 bases between. The CDR3 is 15 amino acids. Germline V CDR1 and CDR2: SEHNR, FQNEAQ (reference sequence). CDR3 DNA: TGTGCCAGCAGCCCCCGGAGCGGCTTGAACACTGAAGCTTTCTTT. It encodes CASSPRSGLNTEAFF.

For this clonotype: Mismatch with germline at one junction end may stem from a read error. The chain employs TRBV4-1 and TRBJ1-1, with D possibly TRBD1 on 5 matching bases. CDR3 size: 16 residues. In germline, CDR1 is MGHRA, CDR2 YSYEKL. The CDR3 nucleotides read TGCGCCAGCAGCCAAGATCTCTACAGGATCGGCACTGAAGCCTTCTTT. Protein sequence: CASSQDLYRIGTEAFF.

Regarding this clonotype: The junction does not match germline at one end; this may be a read error. The V gene is TRBV28, the J gene TRBJ1-6; D uncertain. The V gene's germline CDR1 is MDHEN and CDR2 SYDVKM. The CDR3 runs 16 residues. CDR3 protein: CASSVTSSSYSSPPHF. The CDR3, as DNA: TGTGCCAGCAGCGTGACATCAAGCTCCTATAGTTCACCCCCCCACTTT.

This clonotype appeared a single time. The rearrangement links TRBV7-8 to TRBJ1-1, with D perhaps matching TRBD1 (5 bases). Germline loops: CDR1 SGHVS, CDR2 FQNEAQ. Trimming removed 1 base from V and 4 bases from J, with 13 bases in between. CDR3 length equals 15 residues. This chain's CDR3 is CASSLVVGGGTEAFF. The CDR3 DNA follows: TGTGCCAGCAGCTTAGTGGTGGGTGGGGGCACTGAAGCTTTCTTT. Filled out from reference TRBV7-8 and TRBJ1-1, the complete variable domain reads GAGVSQSPRYKVAKRGQDVALRCDPISGHVSLFWYQQALGQGPEFLTYFQNEAQLDKSGLPSDRFFAERPEGSVSTLKIQRTQQEDSAVYLCASSLVVGGGTEAFFGQGTRLTVV.

As for this clonotype: A much larger clone differs from this one at a single base, so this may be a read error. This chain connects TRBV14 to TRBJ2-7; 7 bases fit TRBD1. The germline V gene encodes CDR1 SGHDN and CDR2 FVKESK. The CDR3 covers 13 residues. CDR3 residues: CTSSQNRGNEQYF. The CDR3 DNA sequence: TGTACCAGCAGCCAAAACAGGGGCAACGAGCAGTACTTC.

As to this clonotype: The junction departs from the called germline gene at one end, perhaps through a read error. The genes are TRBV6-2 or TRBV6-3 and TRBJ2-3; 8 bases match TRBD2. Germline V lookup: CDR1 MNHEY, CDR2 SVGEGT. The CDR3 sequence is 15 residues long. The CDR3 region has the DNA TGTGCCAGCAGTGCGACTAGCGTTAGCACAGATATGCAGTATTTT. Residues: CASSATSVSTDMQYF.

The V call is TRBV20-1, the J call TRBJ2-5, with 9 nucleotides matching TRBD2. CDR3 length equals 13 residues. In germline, CDR1 is DFQATT, CDR2 SNEGSKA (reference sequence). CDR3 nucleotide sequence: TGCAGCTGGACTAGCGAGAGGGATGAGACCCAGTACTTC. Protein: CSWTSERDETQYF.

This clonotype was seen ten or more times. The chain recombines TRBV20-1 with TRBJ1-1; no reliable D call. Trimming removed 4 bases from V and 4 bases from J, with 7 bases in between. This CDR3 is built from 11 residues. CDR1 is DFQATT, CDR2 SNEGSKA, per germline (reference sequence). CDR3 DNA sequence: TGCAGTGCTACTCCGGTCACTGAAGCTTTCTTT. Its protein product is CSATPVTEAFF.

Remarks on this clonotype: Since a much larger clone is just one base distant, this may be a read error. The chain carries TRBV6-5 and TRBJ2-7; TRBD1 matches at 8 bases. This CDR3 is built from 16 residues. V trimming: 4 bases; J trimming: 2 bases; junction bases outside the gene matches: 10. Germline-derived CDR1 and CDR2 are MNHEY and SVGAGI. CDR3 bases: TGTGCCAGCAGTTCAAGTCCAGGGGGCGAAACCTACGAGCAGTACTTC. Its translation is CASSSSPGGETYEQYF.

Only a few counts were recorded for this clonotype. This may be a read error: a much more frequent sequence differs by one nucleotide. The chain carries TRBV11-3 and TRBJ2-5; 7 bases align to TRBD2. The CDR3 consists of 15 residues. Germline V gene data show CDR1 as SGHNT and CDR2 as YENEEA. This CDR3 is CASGLARTRQETQYF. CDR3 nucleotide sequence: TGTGCCAGCGGCTTAGCCCGGACTAGACAAGAGACCCAGTACTTC.

At least ten counts were recorded for this clonotype. The rearrangement joins TRBV20-1 to TRBJ2-1, with a tentative D call TRBD2 (5 bases). CDR1 DFQATT and CDR2 SNEGSKA come from the germline V gene (reference sequence). CDR3 length equals 12 residues. V was trimmed by 6 bases and J by 7 bases, leaving 13 bases between them. As DNA, the CDR3 is TGCAGTGCGCCAGCTAGCCTGAATGAGCAGTTCTTC. This codes for CSAPASLNEQFF.

The rearrangement uses TRBV19 and TRBJ2-3; 8 positions agree with TRBD1. The CDR3 extends over 15 amino acids. Germline V gene sequence: CDR1 LNHDA, CDR2 SQIVND (reference sequence). V shed 5 bases and J 4 bases; nucleotides not matched to a gene: 8. The CDR3 DNA is TGTGCCAGTAGTGCCTACAGGGGGGAAGCAGATACGCAGTATTTT. Translated: CASSAYRGEADTQYF.

In the case of this clonotype: The conserved phenylalanine or tryptophan is not found at the CDR3 terminus, so this likely reflects a read error. V and J are TRBV6-2 or TRBV6-3 and TRBJ2-1; 14 bases match TRBD2. The CDR3 is 15 residues long. V lost 9 bases, J lost 10 bases, and 11 bases stayed unmatched. Germline CDR1 reads MNHEY; CDR2 reads SVGEGT. The CDR3 loop reads CARNPGLAGGAEQFL. CDR3 nucleotides: TGTGCCAGGAACCCCGGACTAGCGGGGGGCGCGGAGCAGTTCTTA.

V and J are TRBV11-2 and TRBJ2-2, with D unclear. From germline, CDR1 is SGHAT and CDR2 FQNNGV. Trimming removed 6 bases at V and 5 bases at J, with 13 bases between. The CDR3 is made up of 14 amino acids. This CDR3 reads CASSFNVDTGELFF. CDR3 nucleotides: TGTGCCAGCAGTTTCAACGTTGATACCGGGGAGCTGTTTTTT.

This chain uses TRBV20-1 with TRBJ2-3, with TRBD2 matching over 12 bases. The CDR3 is 17 residues long. The germline gives CDR1 DFQATT, CDR2 SNEGSKA (reference sequence). With V trimmed by 4 bases and J by 0 bases, 8 bases remained unmatched. The CDR3 here is CSATGLAGIVSTDTQYF. The DNA of the CDR3 is TGCAGTGCTACTGGACTAGCGGGAATAGTGAGCACAGATACGCAGTATTTT.

This clonotype was detected many times. The chain is built from TRBV4-3 and TRBJ1-6; 8 bases fit TRBD1. J gave up 14 bases and V 0 bases, and 12 bases lay outside the gene matches. The CDR3 is 16 amino acids. CDR1 and CDR2 from the germline V gene are LGHNA and YSLEER. CDR3 DNA sequence: TGCGCCAGCAGCCAAGAGAGGACAGGGACCACGATGGCCCTCCACTTT. It translates to CASSQERTGTTMALHF.

This clonotype was seen ten or more times. The rearrangement joins TRBV11-3 to TRBJ2-3, with TRBD2 matching over 9 bases. CDR3 length: 15 amino acids. After removal of 1 base from V and 2 bases from J, the junction contained 1 base not matched to a gene. Germline CDR1 and CDR2: SGHNT and YENEEA. The CDR3 nucleotides read TGTGCCAGCAGCTTAGGGACTAGCGACACAGATACGCAGTATTTT. It codes for CASSLGTSDTDTQYF.